These 28 T cell receptor beta chains came from one sample sequenced in a study of T and B cells in COVID-19 patients. TRB rearrangements were amplified by multiplex PCR with BIOMED2 TRB-A/B primers. Via MiXCR, TCRdb re-called the multiplex PCR reads, giving one row per CDR3 protein. Of fewer than 14,000 distinct CDR3 sequences listed, over 30% were seen once; the top ten hold roughly an eighth. TRB was amplified from around 250-460 ng of blood genomic DNA. The material sequenced was blood. Receptors originate from a human donor with active COVID-19.

This clonotype was counted only a few times. V and J are TRBV5-6 and TRBJ2-1; D is possibly TRBD2 (5 bases). The germline V gene has CDR1 SGHDT and CDR2 YYEEEE. The CDR3 runs to 16 residues. V was trimmed by 1 base and J by 0 bases, leaving 11 bases between them. CDR3 sequence: CASSLFTGSSYNEQFF. The DNA for the CDR3 is TGTGCCAGCAGCTTGTTTACGGGGTCCTCCTACAATGAGCAGTTCTTC.

This clonotype was seen more than once but under ten times. The CDR3 nucleotides are TGTGCCAGCTCACTCGGGATCCAAGAGACCCAGTACTTC. This translates into CASSLGIQETQYF. This sequence joins TRBV18 and TRBJ2-5; the D gene is possibly TRBD2 (5 bases). CDR3 length: 13 amino acids. CDR1 KGHSH and CDR2 LQKENI come from the germline V gene. V was shortened by 4 bases and J by 1 base, with 7 bases between the two germline ends.

A remark on this clonotype: This may come from a read error, since a much larger clone is one base off. The rearrangement joins TRBV12-3 or TRBV12-4 to TRBJ2-3, with 7 bases aligning to TRBD1. The CDR3 is 17 amino acids. Trimming took 6 bases from V and 2 from J; bases not matched to a gene: 14. As DNA, the CDR3 is TGTGCCAGCAGCTTAAAGAGGACAGGCCGGGACACAGATACGCAGTATTTT. Amino acid sequence: CASSLKRTGRDTDTQYF.

This chain joins TRBV12-3 or TRBV12-4 and TRBJ1-1; D is possibly TRBD1 (5 bases). This CDR3 contains 14 residues. V lost 1 base and J lost 5, with 11 bases in between. Written as DNA, the CDR3 is TGTGCCAGCAGTTTAGGGACAAGTATAACTGAAGCTTTCTTT. It codes for CASSLGTSITEAFF.

In its sample, this clonotype was seen a few times. The chain employs TRBV27 and TRBJ1-5; D is possibly TRBD1 (5 bases). Germline V lookup: CDR1 MNHEY, CDR2 SMNVEV (reference sequence). Trimming took off 6 bases at V and 5 bases at J, with 17 bases between the two ends. This CDR3 has 15 amino acids. The CDR3 nucleotides read TGTGCCAGCAGAAGGGTGGGACCCCCATATCAGCCCCAGCATTTT. Protein product: CASRRVGPPYQPQHF.

This clonotype is medium-sized. The chain links TRBV12-3 or TRBV12-4 to TRBJ2-7, with D possibly being TRBD1 (6 bases). V was shortened by 4 bases and J by 2 bases, with 12 bases between the two germline ends. The CDR3 sequence is 14 residues long. CDR3 protein: CASSSQGFTYEQYF. CDR3 DNA sequence: TGTGCCAGCAGTTCCCAGGGGTTCACCTACGAGCAGTACTTC.

Details on this clonotype: Compared with germline, one end of the junction differs, possibly owing to a read error. The rearrangement joins TRBV4-2 to TRBJ1-3, with unresolved D. Germline V lookup: CDR1 LGHNA, CDR2 YNFKEQ. This CDR3 is built from 15 residues. The CDR3 here is CASSHPGLSGNTIYF. The CDR3 DNA sequence: TGCGCCAGCAGCCACCCTGGGCTGTCTGGAAACACCATATATTTT.

A few counts support this clonotype. The chain employs TRBV6-4 and TRBJ2-3; 10 nucleotides agree with TRBD2. In germline, CDR1 is MRHNA, CDR2 SNTAGT. The CDR3 consists of 15 residues. V trimming: 0 bases; J trimming: 10 bases; junction bases outside the gene matches: 7. CDR3 nucleotide sequence: TGTGCCAGCAGTGACTCTGTCAGCGGGGGGGTTGCGCAGTATTTT. It specifies CASSDSVSGGVAQYF.

CDR3 sequence reads: CASSPPAGNYEQYF. For the CDR3, the DNA is TGTGCCAGCTCACCACCGGCCGGAAACTACGAGCAGTACTTC. The V gene is TRBV18, the J gene TRBJ2-7, with D hard to call. The germline V gene has CDR1 KGHSH and CDR2 LQKENI. There are 14 residues in the CDR3. V was clipped by 0 bases and J by 3 bases, with 9 bases between them. The full variable domain, completed using reference TRBV18 and TRBJ2-7, is NAGVMQNPRHLVRRRGQEARLRCSPMKGHSHVYWYRQLPEEGLKFMVYLQKENIIDESGMPKERFSAEFPKEGPSILRIQQVVRGDSAAYFCASSPPAGNYEQYFGPGTRLTVT.

This clonotype was seen a few times. The rearrangement joins TRBV20-1 to TRBJ2-2, with 7 bases identical to TRBD1. With V trimmed by 5 bases and J by 1 base, 10 bases remained unmatched. Per the germline V gene, CDR1 is DFQATT and CDR2 is SNEGSKA (reference sequence). The length of the CDR3 is 16 residues. The CDR3 here is CSAPGTADLNTGELFF. In nucleotides, the CDR3 is TGCAGTGCTCCCGGGACAGCCGACCTGAACACCGGGGAGCTGTTTTTT.

The rearrangement links TRBV6-2 or TRBV6-3 to TRBJ1-2; TRBD1 might be the D (6 bases). Deletions cut 6 bases from V and 3 bases from J, with 14 bases between. CDR1 is MNHEY and CDR2 is SVGEGT in the germline V gene. This CDR3 spans 14 amino acids. The CDR3 sequence: CASRLFSGDYGYTF. Written as DNA, the CDR3 is TGTGCCAGCAGATTATTTTCAGGGGACTATGGCTACACCTTC.

V and J are TRBV7-6 and TRBJ2-1; 8 bases are shared with TRBD1. Germline V gene sequence: CDR1 SGHVS, CDR2 FNYEAQ. J lost 0 bases, V lost 4 bases, and 2 bases had no gene match. The CDR3 loop spans 15 amino acids. The CDR3 DNA reads as TGTGCCAGCAGCTCAACAGGGGGCTCCTACAATGAGCAGTTCTTC. Amino acid sequence: CASSSTGGSYNEQFF.

CDR3 loop: CSAREGLARTDTQYF. CDR3 nucleotide sequence: TGCAGTGCTAGAGAGGGGCTAGCGCGCACAGATACGCAGTATTTT. This chain joins TRBV20-1 and TRBJ2-3, with D possibly TRBD2 on 6 matching bases. Trimming left V 0 bases short and J 1 base short, with 11 bases between. CDR3 length equals 15 residues. In germline, CDR1 is DFQATT, CDR2 SNEGSKA (reference sequence).

The V call is TRBV5-6, the J call TRBJ2-1; 8 nucleotides line up with TRBD2. The CDR3 loop spans 16 amino acids. Germline assignment: CDR1 SGHDT and CDR2 YYEEEE. Unmatched junction bases numbered 6, after V lost 0 bases and J lost 4 bases. The CDR3 DNA is TGTGCCAGCAGCTTGGCCTCGCGGGGGGCATACAATGAGCAGTTCTTC. Its protein is CASSLASRGAYNEQFF.

The chain carries TRBV28 and TRBJ2-1; TRBD1 is a possible D gene (5 bases). CDR1 and CDR2 (germline): MDHEN, SYDVKM. The length of the CDR3 is 13 residues. The ends were cut back, 10 bases at V and 0 bases at J, with 10 bases in the middle. The CDR3: CAILQASYNEQFF. The CDR3 DNA sequence: TGTGCCATTCTACAGGCCTCCTACAATGAGCAGTTCTTC.

The chain links TRBV7-2 to TRBJ2-5; TRBD2 aligns across 9 bases. V dropped 1 base and J dropped 0; count of bases not matched to a gene: 6. The germline V gene has CDR1 SGHTA and CDR2 FQGNSA. This CDR3 is 17 amino acids long. CDR3 bases: TGTGCCAGCAGCTTAGGAGGGCGGGGGGGTTACCAAGAGACCCAGTACTTC. Translating it yields CASSLGGRGGYQETQYF.

The table lists this clonotype with a few counts. This rearrangement joins TRBV5-4 to TRBJ2-5; maybe TRBD1 (5 bases). Germline CDR1 reads SGHNT; CDR2 reads YYREEE (reference sequence). The CDR3 has 13 amino acids. V was shortened by 0 bases and J by 6 bases, with 9 bases between the two germline ends. The CDR3 spells CASSLVTGQTQYF. CDR3 DNA sequence: TGTGCCAGCAGCTTGGTTACAGGACAGACCCAGTACTTC.

CDR3 DNA sequence: TGTGCCAGCAGCACAGAGGGCTTTCCTAGCACAGATACGCAGTATTTT. This translates into CASSTEGFPSTDTQYF. V gene TRBV7-2 combines with J gene TRBJ2-3; D might be TRBD2 (5 bases). The ends were cut back, 5 bases at V and 0 bases at J, with 15 bases in the middle. Germline-derived CDR1 and CDR2 are SGHTA and FQGNSA. CDR3 length: 16 amino acids.

The CDR3 nucleotides read TGTGCCAGCGGATCCTCCCCGGGGGCTGGAAACACCATATATTTT. It yields the protein CASGSSPGAGNTIYF. V gene TRBV28 combines with J gene TRBJ1-3; D may be TRBD1 (5 bases). CDR1 is MDHEN, CDR2 SYDVKM, per germline. V was clipped by 8 bases and J by 2 bases, with 16 bases between them. The CDR3 loop spans 15 amino acids.

This clonotype is medium-sized by share. The gene calls are TRBV6-5 and TRBJ2-1; D gene ambiguous. V lost 5 bases to trimming and J lost 0 bases, with 11 bases between them. Germline-derived CDR1 and CDR2 are MNHEY and SVGAGI. The CDR3 runs to 15 residues. CDR3 in DNA: TGTGCCAGCAGTCATCTAATGAGCTCCTACAATGAGCAGTTCTTC. The encoded protein is CASSHLMSSYNEQFF.

This chain joins TRBV2 and TRBJ2-7; TRBD1 matches 9 bases. The V gene's germline CDR1 is SNHLY and CDR2 FYNNEI. The CDR3 covers 13 residues. V was clipped by 4 bases and J by 5 bases; unmatched bases: 3. As DNA, the CDR3 is TGTGCCAGCAGTGCGGACAGGGGCCACGAGCAGTACTTC. This gives the protein CASSADRGHEQYF.

Concerning this clonotype itself: This could be a read error, since a much larger clone is one nucleotide away. The V call is TRBV11-1, the J call TRBJ2-7, with D perhaps matching TRBD1 or TRBD2 (5 bases each). The ends were cut back, 0 bases at V and 2 bases at J, with 8 bases in the middle. The CDR3 length is 14 residues. The germline V gene encodes CDR1 SGHAT and CDR2 FQDESV (reference sequence). The CDR3 DNA reads TGTGCCAGCAGCTTAGCGAGGGGCACCTACGAGCAGTACTTC. As protein: CASSLARGTYEQYF.

There are a few counts of this clonotype. CDR3 nucleotide sequence: TGTGCCAGGGAGACAGGGGTGAACACCGGGGAGCTGTTTTTT. Amino acid sequence: CARETGVNTGELFF. This sequence joins TRBV6-5 and TRBJ2-2, with 8 bases aligning to TRBD1. CDR1 MNHEY and CDR2 SVGAGI come from the germline V gene. The J segment lost 1 base and the V segment lost 9 bases, leaving 4 bases of the junction unmatched. The CDR3 spans 14 residues.

This sequence joins TRBV5-1 and TRBJ2-1; 7 positions agree with TRBD2. Per germline, CDR1 SGHRS and CDR2 YFSETQ. This CDR3 is 16 amino acids long. The V and J ends lost 0 bases and 4 bases, in that order; junction bases with no gene match: 7. CDR3 protein: CASSLDGGGEYNEQFF. CDR3 DNA: TGCGCCAGCAGCTTGGATGGGGGAGGGGAGTACAATGAGCAGTTCTTC.

The sample holds a few counts of this clonotype. The chain links TRBV5-1 to TRBJ2-1, with TRBD1 as a possible D gene (5 bases). This CDR3 region has 13 residues. The germline V and J ends were trimmed by 4 bases and 7 bases, with 12 bases remaining between them. From germline, CDR1 is SGHRS and CDR2 YFSETQ. The CDR3 nucleotides are TGCGCCAGCAGCACGGACCAGGGTAATGAGCAGTTCTTC. Residues: CASSTDQGNEQFF.

In its sample, this clonotype is medium-sized (0.01 to 0.1%). V is TRBV27 and J is TRBJ2-1, with D possibly matching TRBD2 (6 bases). This CDR3 region has 14 residues. The V gene's germline CDR1 is MNHEY and CDR2 SMNVEV (reference sequence). V lost 0 bases and J lost 8, with 11 bases in between. CDR3 in amino acids: CASSLSGLWDEQFF. The DNA of the CDR3 is TGTGCCAGCAGTTTATCGGGACTGTGGGATGAGCAGTTCTTC.

By frequency in the sample, this clonotype is medium-sized. V and J are TRBV11-1 and TRBJ1-6; a weak D match, TRBD1 (5 bases). The length of the CDR3 is 13 residues. Germline CDR1 SGHAT, CDR2 FQDESV (reference sequence). The V end was cut by 5 bases, the J end by 9 bases, with 11 bases between. The CDR3 loop reads CASSQGESSPLHF. The CDR3 nucleotides are TGTGCCAGCAGCCAGGGTGAGAGTTCACCCCTCCACTTT.

This clonotype was detected only once. This rearrangement joins TRBV29-1 to TRBJ2-5; D assignment may be TRBD1 or TRBD2 (6 bases each). This CDR3 is built from 10 residues. In germline, CDR1 is SQVTM, CDR2 ANQGSEA. V lost 7 bases, J lost 7 bases, and 10 bases lay in between. CDR3 sequence: CSGGAGTQYF. In DNA, the CDR3 is TGCAGCGGGGGGGCCGGGACCCAGTACTTC.